One and the same sample provided the 5 T cell receptor beta chains below, sequenced in a study of beta chain features in type 1 diabetes. The authors reverse transcribed all of the isolated RNA, so sequencing captured expressed TCRB transcripts. Some clones are missing from TCRdb's copy, which holds only in-frame ones; the method was immunoSEQ multiplex PCR. Among about 360,000 clones listed, 10% to 15% were seen once. The sequenced material came from naive CD4+ T cells from blood. These receptors all come from a man aged 18 to 35 in good health.

J is TRBJ2-3 and V is TRBV7-9, with TRBD2 matching 8 bases. From germline, CDR1 is SEHNR and CDR2 FQNEAQ (reference sequence). The V and J ends lost 1 base and 9 bases, in that order; junction bases with no gene match: 9. The CDR3 is 15 residues long. CDR3 region: CASSLGGGSGVTQYF. The CDR3 region has the DNA TGTGCCAGCAGCTTAGGGGGGGGTAGCGGGGTCACGCAGTATTTT.

The chain recombines TRBV10-3 with TRBJ1-4; tentatively, D is TRBD1 (5 bases). The CDR3 contains 12 residues. Germline values: CDR1 ENHRY, CDR2 SYGVKD. Deletions cut 3 bases from V and 13 bases from J, with 12 bases between. CDR3 coding DNA: TGTGCCATCAGTGATCGGGGGGAATTACTGTTTTTT. Protein product: CAISDRGELLFF.

The chain carries TRBV6-6 and TRBJ1-5, with 7 bases identical to TRBD1. The CDR3 covers 16 residues. CDR1 and CDR2 from the germline V gene are MNHNY and SVGAGI (reference sequence). The V and J ends lost 0 bases and 7 bases, in that order; junction bases with no gene match: 9. CDR3 residues: CASSYSGGGGGQPQHF. Here the CDR3 DNA reads TGTGCCAGCAGTTACTCGGGCGGAGGGGGCGGCCAGCCCCAGCATTTT.

There are a few counts of this clone. The chain recombines TRBV5-6 with TRBJ2-1; a weak D match, TRBD1 (5 bases). The germline V gene has CDR1 SGHDT and CDR2 YYEEEE. Trimming cost V 4 bases and J 5 bases, with 16 bases left between them. The CDR3 spans 15 residues. For the CDR3, the DNA is TGTGCCAGCAGCCCTCAAGGACATGACGACAATGAGCAGTTCTTC. Translation gives CASSPQGHDDNEQFF. The full variable domain, in which reference TRBV5-6 and TRBJ2-1 provide the parts outside the CDR3, is DAGVTQSPTHLIKTRGQQVTLRCSPKSGHDTVSWYQQALGQGPQFIFQYYEEEERQRGNFPDRFSGHQFPNYSSELNVNALLLGDSALYLCASSPQGHDDNEQFFGPGTRLTVL.

This clone was detected a few times. The gene calls are TRBV9 and TRBJ2-7, with 9 bases aligning to TRBD2. The V segment lost 3 bases and the J segment 5 bases; nucleotides outside the gene matches: 12. This CDR3 is built from 16 residues. Germline loops: CDR1 SGDLS, CDR2 YYNGEE. The CDR3 DNA reads TGTGCCAGCAGCGCCTCAGGGGGACTAGCTCTGCACGAGCAGTACTTC. Amino acids: CASSASGGLALHEQYF.